The 19 T cell receptor beta chains in this list originate from one sample, sequenced in a study of T cell responses to AZD1222 COVID-19 vaccine. TCRdb keeps only in-frame clones here, not all; method: immunoSEQ multiplex PCR. The sample shows about 73,000 clones, 70% to 90% of them seen only once. The specimen comprised peripheral blood, sampled on day 0 of AZD1222 vaccination. The receptors were gathered from an adult in good health.

The chain joins TRBV28 to TRBJ1-1, with TRBD1 matching 10 bases. The CDR3 runs 15 residues. Germline CDR1 MDHEN, CDR2 SYDVKM. V gave up 5 bases and J gave up 1 base; unmatched junction bases: 4. CDR3 in DNA: TGTGCCAGCAGTCCCTGGGACAGGGGGAACACTGAAGCTTTCTTT. It specifies CASSPWDRGNTEAFF.

The rearrangement links TRBV28 to TRBJ1-5; D might be TRBD1 (5 bases). V was clipped by 6 bases and J by 9 bases, with 18 bases between them. The CDR3 length is 14 residues. Germline CDR1 MDHEN, CDR2 SYDVKM. CDR3 region: CASSPVTEGPPQHF. The CDR3 DNA reads as TGTGCCAGCAGCCCAGTTACCGAGGGGCCGCCCCAGCATTTT.

CDR3 sequence: CASSQEVGQPQHF. CDR3 DNA: TGTGCCAGCAGCCAGGAGGTGGGTCAGCCCCAGCATTTT. The chain links TRBV7-9 to TRBJ1-5; no clear D gene. Trimming pared 5 bases from V and 6 bases from J, leaving 11 bases between. Germline CDR1 reads SEHNR; CDR2 reads FQNEAQ (reference sequence). This CDR3 has 13 residues.

The count of this clone is one. The V call is TRBV3-1 (or the pseudogene TRBV3-2), the J call TRBJ2-3; no reliable D call. Germline-derived CDR1 and CDR2 are LGHDT and YNNKEL (reference sequence). V was cut by 4 bases and J by 6 bases, with 8 bases left in between. This CDR3 has 12 amino acids. The CDR3 region has the DNA TGTGCCAGCAGCCCTGGTAGGGATACGCAGTATTTT. This gives the protein CASSPGRDTQYF.

The rearrangement links TRBV21-1 to TRBJ2-2; the table's D call of TRBD2 was not tested on the DNA. TRBV21-1 is listed as a pseudogene. This CDR3 is 16 amino acids long. The CDR3 reads CASSPPGRSVGGELFF. Here the CDR3 DNA reads TGTGCCAGCAGCCCCCCCGGGCGTAGCGTAGGGGGGGAGCTGTTTTTT.

V gene TRBV11-2 combines with J gene TRBJ2-2; 12 bases line up with TRBD2. Looked up from germline, CDR1 is SGHAT and CDR2 is FQNNGV. The CDR3 spans 17 residues. The V gene end was trimmed by 5 bases and the J gene end by 2 bases; junction bases not matched to a gene: 6. Here the CDR3 reads CASSMTSGGSNTGELFF. CDR3 DNA: TGTGCCAGCAGCATGACTAGCGGGGGCTCCAACACCGGGGAGCTGTTTTTT.

The chain combines TRBV11-2 with TRBJ2-7; 8 nucleotides align to TRBD1. CDR1 is SGHAT and CDR2 is FQNNGV in the germline V gene. With V trimmed by 6 bases and J by 4 bases, 8 bases remained unmatched. This CDR3 contains 14 residues. The CDR3, as DNA: TGTGCCAGCAGTCCGGACAGGGCCCTTTACGAGCAGTACTTC. Protein: CASSPDRALYEQYF.

This clone was observed a few times. The chain is built from TRBV5-1 and TRBJ2-1; TRBD2 agrees at 11 bases. Germline lookup yields CDR1 SGHRS and CDR2 YFSETQ. The CDR3 length is 16 residues. Losses at the gene ends were 4 bases for V and 4 bases for J; bases not matched to a gene: 7. CDR3 coding DNA: TGCGCCAGCAGCCAAGTTAGCGGGAGGGATTACAATGAGCAGTTCTTC. Amino acids: CASSQVSGRDYNEQFF. The full variable domain, its missing parts supplied by reference TRBV5-1 and TRBJ2-1, is KAGVTQTPRYLIKTRGQQVTLSCSPISGHRSVSWYQQTPGQGLQFLFEYFSETQRNKGNFPGRFSGRQFSNSRSEMNVSTLELGDSALYLCASSQVSGRDYNEQFFGPGTRLTVL.

This chain uses TRBV12-3 or TRBV12-4 with TRBJ2-1, with D maybe TRBD2 (5 bases). Trimming left V 3 bases short and J 6 bases short, with 9 bases between. The CDR3 has 13 residues. The CDR3 DNA reads TGTGCCAGCAGTTTTGTCCGGGGCAATGAGCAGTTCTTC. It yields the protein CASSFVRGNEQFF.

V gene TRBV3-1 (or the pseudogene TRBV3-2) combines with J gene TRBJ1-1, with D unclear. CDR1 is LGHDT, CDR2 YNNKEL, per germline (reference sequence). This CDR3 comprises 13 residues. Between the trimmed V and J ends, which lost 6 bases and 4 bases, there was a span of 12 bases. The CDR3 nucleotides read TGTGCCAGCAGTCCCGATAGGACCACTGAAGCTTTCTTT. This gives the protein CASSPDRTTEAFF.

V gene TRBV7-8 combines with J gene TRBJ2-1; 9 bases are shared with TRBD2. Trimming removed 2 bases from V and 4 bases from J; junction bases left unmatched: 15. There are 19 residues in the CDR3. The germline V gene has CDR1 SGHVS and CDR2 FQNEAQ. The CDR3 spells CASSLSLLREREEYNEQFF. Here the CDR3 DNA reads TGTGCCAGCAGCTTAAGCCTCCTGCGGGAGCGGGAGGAATACAATGAGCAGTTCTTC.

The V gene is TRBV7-2, the J gene TRBJ2-1; 9 bases line up with TRBD2. The CDR3 has 18 residues. CDR1 and CDR2 from the germline V gene are SGHTA and FQGNSA. With V trimmed by 1 base and J by 2 bases, 9 bases remained unmatched. CDR3 sequence reads: CASSLVTAGGPPYNEQFF. DNA for the CDR3: TGTGCCAGCAGCTTAGTAACAGCGGGGGGTCCTCCCTACAATGAGCAGTTCTTC.

V and J are TRBV6-5 and TRBJ2-3; no definite D call. The CDR3 consists of 13 residues. V shed 2 bases and J shed 1 base, with 4 bases lying between them. Germline loops: CDR1 MNHEY, CDR2 SVGAGI. Here the CDR3 reads CASSYRGTDTQYF. In nucleotides, the CDR3 is TGTGCCAGCAGTTACCGGGGCACAGATACGCAGTATTTT.

The V call is TRBV7-9, the J call TRBJ2-7, with D perhaps assigned TRBD1 or TRBD2 (6 bases each). The CDR3 is 14 residues long. Trimming removed 5 bases at V and 4 bases at J, with 15 bases between. Germline assignment: CDR1 SEHNR and CDR2 FQNEAQ (reference sequence). The CDR3 protein is CASSPGGGEYEQYF. The CDR3 nucleotides are TGTGCCAGCAGCCCTGGAGGGGGAGAATACGAGCAGTACTTC. Complete variable domain (other parts from reference TRBV7-9 and TRBJ2-7): DTGVSQNPRHKITKRGQNVTFRCDPISEHNRLYWYRQTLGQGPEFLTYFQNEAQLEKSRLLSDRFSAERPKGSFSTLEIQRTEQGDSAMYLCASSPGGGEYEQYFGPGTRLTVT.

V usage is TRBV10-3 and J usage is TRBJ2-2, with a possible D match to TRBD2 (5 bases). CDR1 is ENHRY and CDR2 is SYGVKD in the germline V gene. Trimming left V 8 bases short and J 6 bases short, with 10 bases between. The CDR3 has 12 amino acids. The CDR3 coding sequence is TGTGCCATCGGAGGCCTGGCCGGGGAGCTGTTTTTT. Its protein is CAIGGLAGELFF.

The chain links TRBV7-2 to TRBJ2-7; TRBD2 might be the D (6 bases). This CDR3 is 13 amino acids long. Germline V lookup: CDR1 SGHTA, CDR2 FQGNSA. V was shortened by 5 bases and J by 6 bases, with 14 bases between the two germline ends. CDR3 region: CASSVPGTGEQYF. The CDR3, as DNA: TGTGCCAGCAGCGTTCCCGGGACTGGCGAGCAGTACTTC.

This rearrangement joins TRBV6-2 or TRBV6-3 to TRBJ1-2; no clear D. The CDR3 loop spans 15 amino acids. In germline, CDR1 is MNHEY, CDR2 SVGEGT. V dropped 1 base and J dropped 6 bases, with 15 bases sitting between them. Here the CDR3 reads CASSYLREVNDGYTF. CDR3 in DNA: TGTGCCAGCAGTTACTTGCGGGAGGTAAATGATGGCTACACCTTC.

In this sample, this clone turned up a few times. This chain joins TRBV7-9 and TRBJ2-1, with D perhaps assigned TRBD1 or TRBD2 (5 bases each). CDR3 length: 16 amino acids. Germline CDR1 SEHNR, CDR2 FQNEAQ (reference sequence). V dropped 5 bases and J dropped 4 bases, with 18 bases sitting between them. Here the CDR3 DNA reads TGTGCCAGCAGCCAGACCCTCGGGACCCAGTACAATGAGCAGTTCTTC. Its translation: CASSQTLGTQYNEQFF.

This clone appeared a few times. The gene calls are TRBV18 and TRBJ1-5; D gene uncertain. Germline lookup yields CDR1 KGHSH and CDR2 LQKENI. The CDR3 has 12 amino acids. The ends were cut back, 2 bases at V and 5 bases at J, with 4 bases in the middle. DNA for the CDR3: TGTGCCAGCTCACCAGGAGATCAGCCCCAGCATTTT. It encodes CASSPGDQPQHF.